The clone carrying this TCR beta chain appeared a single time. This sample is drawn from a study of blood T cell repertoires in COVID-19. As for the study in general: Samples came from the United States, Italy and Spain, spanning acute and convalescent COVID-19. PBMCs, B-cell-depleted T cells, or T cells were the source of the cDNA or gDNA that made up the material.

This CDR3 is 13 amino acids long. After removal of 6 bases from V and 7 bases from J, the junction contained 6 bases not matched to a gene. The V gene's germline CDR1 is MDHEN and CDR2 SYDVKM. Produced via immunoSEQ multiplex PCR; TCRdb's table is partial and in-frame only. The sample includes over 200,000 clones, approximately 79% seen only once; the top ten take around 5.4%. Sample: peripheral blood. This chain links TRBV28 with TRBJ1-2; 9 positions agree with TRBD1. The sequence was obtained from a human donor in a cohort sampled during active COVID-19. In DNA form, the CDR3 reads TGTGCCAGCAGCCCCCGACAGGGGGGTGGCTACACCTTC. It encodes CASSPRQGGGYTF.